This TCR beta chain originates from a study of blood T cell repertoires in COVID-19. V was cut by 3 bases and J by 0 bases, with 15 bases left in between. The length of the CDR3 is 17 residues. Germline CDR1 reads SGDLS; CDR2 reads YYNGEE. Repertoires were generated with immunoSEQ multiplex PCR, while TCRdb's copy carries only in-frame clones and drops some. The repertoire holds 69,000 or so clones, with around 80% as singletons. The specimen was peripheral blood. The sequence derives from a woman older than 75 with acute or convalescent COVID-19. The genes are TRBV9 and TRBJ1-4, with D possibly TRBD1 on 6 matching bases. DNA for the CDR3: TGTGCCAGCAGCGGCGGCGCAGGGGCCGCAACTAATGAAAAACTGTTTTTT. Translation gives CASSGGAGAATNEKLFF.